The entry below gives a single T cell receptor (beta chain) sequence along with its context. The antigen remains unidentified. This specimen belongs to a study of siplizumab effects on memory and regulatory T cells. Overall study results and limits: No naive or memory phenotype could be assigned to roughly 75-97% of proliferating clones.

Sequencing of each sample assayed around 9.9 x 10^4 TCR templates. The data were produced by immunoSEQ multiplex PCR, yet TCRdb's version contains in-frame clones alone and is incomplete. Among approximately 100,000 clones listed, 80% to 95% were seen once. The receptor comes from a human donor in good health. Sequencing was done on a sample of non-Treg CD4+ T cells sorted from blood.

CDR3 loop: CASTSRVEQFF. CDR3 DNA: TGTGCCAGCACATCCCGCGTCGAGCAGTTCTTC. The chain recombines TRBV28 with TRBJ2-1; no definite D call. The V end lost 7 bases, the J end lost 10 bases, and 11 bases lay between the germline ends. The length of the CDR3 is 11 residues. From germline, CDR1 is MDHEN and CDR2 SYDVKM.